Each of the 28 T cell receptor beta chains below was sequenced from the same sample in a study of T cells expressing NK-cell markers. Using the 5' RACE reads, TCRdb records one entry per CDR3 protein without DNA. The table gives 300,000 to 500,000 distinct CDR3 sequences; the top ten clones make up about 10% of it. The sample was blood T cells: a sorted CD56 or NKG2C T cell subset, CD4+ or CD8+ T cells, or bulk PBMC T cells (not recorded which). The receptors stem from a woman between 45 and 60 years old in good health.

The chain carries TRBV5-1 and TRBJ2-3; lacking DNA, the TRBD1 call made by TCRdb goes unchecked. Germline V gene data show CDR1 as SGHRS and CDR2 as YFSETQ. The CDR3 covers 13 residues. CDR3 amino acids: CAKWGVCTDTQYF.

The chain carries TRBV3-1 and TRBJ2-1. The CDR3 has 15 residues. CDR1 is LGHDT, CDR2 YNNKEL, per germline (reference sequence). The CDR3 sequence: CASSPNHNTYNEQFF.

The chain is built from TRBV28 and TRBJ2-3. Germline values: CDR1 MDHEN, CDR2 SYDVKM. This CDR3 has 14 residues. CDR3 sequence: CASSPGSETDTQYF.

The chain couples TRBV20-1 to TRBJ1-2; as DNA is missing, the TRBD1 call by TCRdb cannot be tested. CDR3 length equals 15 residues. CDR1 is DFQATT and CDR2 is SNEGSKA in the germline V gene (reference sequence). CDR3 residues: CSAREDRWANYGYTF.

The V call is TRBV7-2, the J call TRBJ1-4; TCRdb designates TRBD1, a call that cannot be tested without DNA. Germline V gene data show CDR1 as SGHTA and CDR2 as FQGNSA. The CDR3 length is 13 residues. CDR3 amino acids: CASSTPRGSELFF.

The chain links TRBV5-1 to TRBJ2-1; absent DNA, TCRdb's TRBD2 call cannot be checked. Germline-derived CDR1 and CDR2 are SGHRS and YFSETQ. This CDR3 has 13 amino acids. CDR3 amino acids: CASSPTSGQLQFF.

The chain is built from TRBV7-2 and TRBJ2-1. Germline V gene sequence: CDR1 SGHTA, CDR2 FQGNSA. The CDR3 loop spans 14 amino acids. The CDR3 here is CATETSRNHNEQFF.

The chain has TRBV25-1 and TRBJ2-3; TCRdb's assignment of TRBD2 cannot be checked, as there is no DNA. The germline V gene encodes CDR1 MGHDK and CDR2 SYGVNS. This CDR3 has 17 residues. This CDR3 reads CASSLNIGLGNTDTQYF. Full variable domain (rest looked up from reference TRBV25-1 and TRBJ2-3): EADIYQTPRYLVIGTGKKITLECSQTMGHDKMYWYQQDPGMELHLIHYSYGVNSTEKGDLSSESTVSRIRTEHFPLTLESARPSHTSQYLCASSLNIGLGNTDTQYFGPGTRLTVL.

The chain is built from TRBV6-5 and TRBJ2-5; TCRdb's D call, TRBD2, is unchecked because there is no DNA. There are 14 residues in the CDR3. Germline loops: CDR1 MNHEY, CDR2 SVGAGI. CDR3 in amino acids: CASSGWEGRGTQYF.

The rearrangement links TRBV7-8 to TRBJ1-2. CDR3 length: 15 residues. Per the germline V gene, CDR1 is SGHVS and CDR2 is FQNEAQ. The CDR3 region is CASSSLAETNYGYTF.

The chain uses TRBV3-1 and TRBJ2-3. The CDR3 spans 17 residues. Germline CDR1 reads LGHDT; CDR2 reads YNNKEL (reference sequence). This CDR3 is CASSQELTSLSTDTQYF.

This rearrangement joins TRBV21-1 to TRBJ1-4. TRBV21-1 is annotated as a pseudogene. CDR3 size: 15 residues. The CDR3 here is CASSNGGLTNEKLFF.

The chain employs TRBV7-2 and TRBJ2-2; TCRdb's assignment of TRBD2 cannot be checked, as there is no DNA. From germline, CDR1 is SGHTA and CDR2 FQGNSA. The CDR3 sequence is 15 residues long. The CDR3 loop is CASSLFMRGGGELFF.

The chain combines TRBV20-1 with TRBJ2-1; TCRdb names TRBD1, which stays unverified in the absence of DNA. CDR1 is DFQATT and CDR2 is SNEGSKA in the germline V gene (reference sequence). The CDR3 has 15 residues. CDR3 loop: CSARDGRDPGHEQFF.

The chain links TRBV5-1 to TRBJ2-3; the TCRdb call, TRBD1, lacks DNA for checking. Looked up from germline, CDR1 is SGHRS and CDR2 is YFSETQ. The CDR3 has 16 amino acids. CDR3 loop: CASSLDVQGISDTQYF.

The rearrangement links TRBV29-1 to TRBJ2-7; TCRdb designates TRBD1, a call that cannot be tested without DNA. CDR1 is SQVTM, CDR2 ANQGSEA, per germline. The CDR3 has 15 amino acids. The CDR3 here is CSVEDRDSNFYEQYF.

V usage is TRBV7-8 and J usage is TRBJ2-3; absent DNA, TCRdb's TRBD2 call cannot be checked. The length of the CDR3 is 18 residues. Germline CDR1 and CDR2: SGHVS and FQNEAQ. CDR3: CASSLAGGLAGVADTQYF.

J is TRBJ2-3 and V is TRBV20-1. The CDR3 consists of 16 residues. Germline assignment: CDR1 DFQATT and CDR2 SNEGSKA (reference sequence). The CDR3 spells CSARPLEQLRTDTQYF.

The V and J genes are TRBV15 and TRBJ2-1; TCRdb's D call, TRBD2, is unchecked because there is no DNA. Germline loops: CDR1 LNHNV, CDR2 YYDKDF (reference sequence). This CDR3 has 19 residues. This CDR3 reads CATSSLGTSGGSSYNEQFF.

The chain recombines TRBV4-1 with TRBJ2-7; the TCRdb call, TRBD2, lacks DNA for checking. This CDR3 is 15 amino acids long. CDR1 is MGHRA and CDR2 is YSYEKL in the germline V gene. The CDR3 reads CATLRTFTSGRRQYF.

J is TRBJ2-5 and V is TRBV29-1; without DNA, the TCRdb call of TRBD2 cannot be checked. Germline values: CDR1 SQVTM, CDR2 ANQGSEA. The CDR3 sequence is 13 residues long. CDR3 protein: CSVVGLAGETQYF.

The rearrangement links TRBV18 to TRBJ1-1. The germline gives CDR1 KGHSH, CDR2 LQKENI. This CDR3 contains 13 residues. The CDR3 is CASSPSGGTEAFF.

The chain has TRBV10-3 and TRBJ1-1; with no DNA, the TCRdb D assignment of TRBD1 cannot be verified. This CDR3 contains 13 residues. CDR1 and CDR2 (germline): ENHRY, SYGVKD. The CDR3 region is CAIRPEGATEAFF.

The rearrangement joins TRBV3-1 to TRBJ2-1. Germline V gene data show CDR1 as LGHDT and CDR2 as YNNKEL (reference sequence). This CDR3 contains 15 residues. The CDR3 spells CASSQVQDYYNEQFF.

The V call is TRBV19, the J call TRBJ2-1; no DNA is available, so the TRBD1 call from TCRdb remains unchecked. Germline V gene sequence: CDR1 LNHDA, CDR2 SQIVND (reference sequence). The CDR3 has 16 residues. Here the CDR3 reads CASSMRGRGGANEQFF.

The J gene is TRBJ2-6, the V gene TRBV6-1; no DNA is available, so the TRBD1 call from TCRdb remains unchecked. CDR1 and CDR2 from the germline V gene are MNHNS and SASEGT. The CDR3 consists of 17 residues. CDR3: CASRLSGEISGANVLTF.

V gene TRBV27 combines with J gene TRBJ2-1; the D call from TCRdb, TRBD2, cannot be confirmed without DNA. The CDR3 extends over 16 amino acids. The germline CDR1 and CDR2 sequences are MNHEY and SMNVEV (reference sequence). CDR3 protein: CASSLSPSGGYNEQFF.

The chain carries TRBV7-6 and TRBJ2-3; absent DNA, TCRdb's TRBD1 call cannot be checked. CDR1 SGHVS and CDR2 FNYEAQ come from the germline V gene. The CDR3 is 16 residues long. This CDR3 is CASSSRSETITDTQYF.